These 19 T cell receptor beta chains were all obtained from the same sample, sequenced in a study of T cell responses to AZD1222 COVID-19 vaccine. The table came from immunoSEQ multiplex PCR; TCRdb's copy has only in-frame clones and leaves some out. Counted here are about 120,000 clones, around 92% occurring once; the ten biggest clones make up 2.9%. Sequenced here: peripheral blood, sampled on day 0 of AZD1222 vaccination. The origin of the receptors is an adult in good health.

The gene calls are TRBV3-1 (or the pseudogene TRBV3-2) and TRBJ2-7; 7 bases fit TRBD1. Germline lookup yields CDR1 LGHDT and CDR2 YNNKEL (reference sequence). Losses at the gene ends were 0 bases for V and 1 base for J; bases not matched to a gene: 3. The CDR3 consists of 15 residues. CDR3 sequence: CASSQEGDRSYEQYF. In DNA, the CDR3 is TGTGCCAGCAGCCAAGAAGGGGACAGATCCTACGAGCAGTACTTC.

The V gene is TRBV28, the J gene TRBJ1-1; weak D call: TRBD1 (5 bases). The V gene's germline CDR1 is MDHEN and CDR2 SYDVKM. V was trimmed by 2 bases and J by 2 bases, leaving 9 bases between them. The CDR3 covers 14 residues. The CDR3 here is CASSLRGGNTEAFF. As DNA, the CDR3 is TGTGCCAGCAGTTTACGGGGCGGCAACACTGAAGCTTTCTTT.

V and J are TRBV21-1 and TRBJ2-1; the table's D call, TRBD2, has no DNA check behind it. TRBV21-1 is marked as a pseudogene. CDR3 size: 14 residues. The CDR3, as DNA: TGTGCCAGCACTAGCGCCAGGAGACTAGGAGAGCAGTTCTTC. This codes for CASTSARRLGEQFF.

This chain uses TRBV20-1 with TRBJ1-5; D not resolved. The CDR3 consists of 13 residues. Trimming took off 3 bases at V and 4 bases at J, with 10 bases between the two ends. Germline V gives CDR1 DFQATT, CDR2 SNEGSKA (reference sequence). Written as DNA, the CDR3 is TGCAGTGCTAGTCTGAGTGGAAATCAGCCCCAGCATTTT. It codes for CSASLSGNQPQHF.

The chain has TRBV11-2 and TRBJ1-6, with D perhaps matching TRBD1 (5 bases). V dropped 2 bases and J dropped 0 bases, with 14 bases sitting between them. Germline assignment: CDR1 SGHAT and CDR2 FQNNGV. The CDR3 loop spans 18 amino acids. CDR3 residues: CASSLRRDESSYNSPLHF. The CDR3 DNA follows: TGTGCCAGCAGCTTACGACGGGACGAAAGCTCCTATAATTCACCCCTCCACTTT.

The chain couples TRBV3-1 (or the pseudogene TRBV3-2) to TRBJ1-6; no definite D call. From germline, CDR1 is LGHDT and CDR2 YNNKEL (reference sequence). The germline V and J ends were trimmed by 4 bases and 7 bases, with 20 bases remaining between them. The length of the CDR3 is 17 residues. CDR3 in amino acids: CASSPLGGSMGNSPLHF. DNA for the CDR3: TGTGCCAGCAGCCCCCTTGGAGGGTCCATGGGGAATTCACCCCTCCACTTT.

V gene TRBV29-1 combines with J gene TRBJ2-5; D unclear. Germline-derived CDR1 and CDR2 are SQVTM and ANQGSEA. V was trimmed by 3 bases and J by 5 bases, leaving 10 bases between them. This CDR3 is built from 12 residues. As DNA, the CDR3 is TGCAGCGTTGACCTGGCGATCGAGACCCAGTACTTC. Its translation is CSVDLAIETQYF.

The chain employs TRBV7-9 and TRBJ2-3; no definite D call. CDR3 size: 19 residues. CDR1 SEHNR and CDR2 FQNEAQ come from the germline V gene (reference sequence). The V end was cut by 5 bases, the J end by 6 bases, with 30 bases between. The CDR3 reads CASSGDLSGLHPILDTQYF. In DNA, the CDR3 is TGTGCCAGCAGCGGCGATCTCTCCGGGCTTCACCCCATTTTGGATACGCAGTATTTT. Filled out from reference TRBV7-9 and TRBJ2-3, the complete variable domain reads DTGVSQNPRHKITKRGQNVTFRCDPISEHNRLYWYRQTLGQGPEFLTYFQNEAQLEKSRLLSDRFSAERPKGSFSTLEIQRTEQGDSAMYLCASSGDLSGLHPILDTQYFGPGTRLTVL.

CDR3: CASSTSGDEQFF. In nucleotides, the CDR3 is TGTGCCAGCAGTACAAGCGGGGATGAGCAGTTCTTC. V and J are TRBV27 and TRBJ2-1; TRBD2 matches 7 bases. The ends lost 5 bases at V and 8 bases at J; junction bases unmatched: 3. Germline V gene data show CDR1 as MNHEY and CDR2 as SMNVEV (reference sequence). This CDR3 spans 12 amino acids.

The CDR3 DNA sequence: TGTGCCAGCAGTTTGTTCGGGAGCAACGGCTACGAGCAGTACTTC. Residues: CASSLFGSNGYEQYF. The J gene is TRBJ2-7, the V gene TRBV28, with D maybe TRBD2 (6 bases). Germline V gene data show CDR1 as MDHEN and CDR2 as SYDVKM. The CDR3 loop spans 15 amino acids. Between the trimmed V and J ends, which lost 3 bases and 3 bases, there was a span of 15 bases.

This clone was detected a few times. CDR3 protein: CASSAEGAAWEQYF. DNA of the CDR3: TGTGCCAGCAGCGCGGAGGGAGCGGCGTGGGAGCAGTACTTC. This rearrangement joins TRBV7-9 to TRBJ2-7; tentative D call: TRBD2 (6 bases). The germline CDR1 and CDR2 sequences are SEHNR and FQNEAQ (reference sequence). The CDR3 loop spans 14 amino acids. The V end lost 5 bases, the J end lost 7 bases, and 18 bases lay between the germline ends.

The genes are TRBV2 and TRBJ2-5; D possibly matches TRBD1 or TRBD2 (5 bases each). The CDR3 totals 15 residues. V was trimmed by 6 bases and J by 0 bases, leaving 14 bases between them. Looked up from germline, CDR1 is SNHLY and CDR2 is FYNNEI. The CDR3 nucleotides read TGTGCCAGCAGGGCGACCCGGGGCTACCAAGAGACCCAGTACTTC. As protein: CASRATRGYQETQYF.

The chain couples TRBV7-9 to TRBJ1-5; TRBD1 matches 8 bases. Trimming removed 7 bases from V and 2 bases from J; junction bases left unmatched: 7. This CDR3 contains 15 residues. Germline V lookup: CDR1 SEHNR, CDR2 FQNEAQ (reference sequence). CDR3 nucleotides: TGTGCCAGCACCTCGACAGGGGACGGCAATCAGCCCCAGCATTTT. It encodes CASTSTGDGNQPQHF.

The rearrangement links TRBV12-2 to TRBJ1-4. TRBV12-2 is a listed pseudogene. This CDR3 has 18 residues. CDR3 coding DNA: TGTGCAAGTCGCTTAGCGGAAGGAGGAAATGCAACTAATGAAAAACTGTTTTTT. It translates to CASRLAEGGNATNEKLFF.

CDR3 sequence reads: CASSLRGTDTQYF. The DNA of the CDR3 is TGTGCCAGCAGCTTACGAGGGACAGATACGCAGTATTTT. The V and J genes are TRBV5-8 and TRBJ2-3; possibly TRBD2 for D (5 bases). There are 13 residues in the CDR3. Between the trimmed V and J ends, which lost 2 bases and 3 bases, there was a span of 7 bases. CDR1 and CDR2 from the germline V gene are SGHTS and YDEGEE.

The CDR3 nucleotides are TGTGCCACCAGCAGAGATCCCGTCAAGTCGGGCACAGATACGCAGTATTTT. Encoded protein: CATSRDPVKSGTDTQYF. The V gene is TRBV15, the J gene TRBJ2-3; D gene unclear. The CDR3 contains 17 residues. The germline gives CDR1 LNHNV, CDR2 YYDKDF (reference sequence). Trimming shortened V by 0 bases and J by 1 base, and 14 bases separated the two germline ends.

The chain couples TRBV20-1 to TRBJ1-4; D may be TRBD1 (5 bases). Trimming pared 2 bases from V and 7 bases from J, leaving 5 bases between. This CDR3 is built from 11 residues. Per the germline V gene, CDR1 is DFQATT and CDR2 is SNEGSKA (reference sequence). Written as DNA, the CDR3 is TGCAGTGCTAGACAGGGTGAAAAACTGTTTTTT. Protein product: CSARQGEKLFF.

The chain joins TRBV27 to TRBJ1-6; tentatively, D is TRBD1 (5 bases). CDR3 length equals 14 residues. Trimming removed 3 bases from V and 10 bases from J, with 13 bases in between. The germline V gene encodes CDR1 MNHEY and CDR2 SMNVEV (reference sequence). The CDR3 region has the DNA TGTGCCAGCAGTTTCGATCGGGGGAAATCACCCCTCCACTTT. Its protein product is CASSFDRGKSPLHF.

V is TRBV19 and J is TRBJ1-5; D may be TRBD1 (6 bases). Looked up from germline, CDR1 is LNHDA and CDR2 is SQIVND (reference sequence). Between the trimmed V and J ends, which lost 7 bases and 3 bases, there was a span of 13 bases. The CDR3 spans 14 residues. The CDR3 nucleotides are TGTGCCAGTATGAGGGGGGCCCTCAATCAGCCCCAGCATTTT. This codes for CASMRGALNQPQHF.